This TCR beta chain was recovered during a study of cytomegalovirus exposure and HLA in healthy donors. Broader study findings: Testing in vitro showed a few CMV-associated chains specific for CMV antigens.

On this clone itself: The antigen remains unidentified.

Germline V lookup: CDR1 SGHNT, CDR2 YENEEA. The CDR3 runs 13 residues. The V and J ends lost 5 bases and 2 bases respectively, with 9 bases between them. Clones were read by immunoSEQ multiplex PCR, and TCRdb kept only the in-frame ones, dropping some. The sample shows more than 140,000 clones, about 89% of them seen only once. The sequencing sample was made of PBMCs. The V gene is TRBV11-3, the J gene TRBJ1-2; possible D gene TRBD1, 5 bases. The origin of this receptor is a young woman in good health and CMV-seropositive. CDR3 sequence (DNA): TGTGCCAGCAGCAAGGGACTAAACTATGGCTACACCTTC. Translated, it gives CASSKGLNYGYTF.